The T cell receptor beta chain described here comes from a study of shared clonotypes between healthy human individuals (dated by TCRdb to 2020 to 2021). For the wider study: Two women and a few men aged 18 to 49 years were included in the cohort. To estimate repertoire size and how much clonotype sharing occurs between individuals, the study deeply sequenced the blood TCR repertoires of a handful of healthy adults. To increase sequencing depth and limit assay-specific biases, different laboratories used diverse techniques to prepare libraries and sequence TCR repertoires. Leukapheresis yielded between about 0.94 and 10 billion PBMCs per donor. What the work shows at the level of the full study, not this receptor alone: Because the study included only a small number of donors, the genetic and exposure-history diversity represented was limited. Based on pairwise subsampling, the degree of clonotype sharing among donors was expected to be affected by sequencing depth. Sampling was restricted to blood, and TCR repertoires in tissues likely differ from the TCR repertoires found in blood.

TCR CDR3 regions were amplified from genomic DNA by multiplex PCR using the deep immunoSEQ assay. Extracted genomic DNA from each cell subset was distributed evenly across all wells of several immunoSEQ 96-well plates, and each plate was treated as a replicate. For unsorted PBMC, 300 ng genomic DNA, equal to 30,000 or so T cell genomes, was loaded into each replicate PCR. Genomic DNA from unsorted PBMC was sequenced over ten immunoSEQ deep assay plates. Purified libraries were measured with a Qubit 3.0 fluorometer, size-checked on a Bioanalyzer 2100, and measured again with the KAPA Library Quantification kit. Every immunoSEQ 96-well plate was sequenced on a separate single-read 150-cycle Illumina NextSeq 550 flow cell. Turning to the authors' computational methods: Because the immunoSEQ output included only junctional sequences and no quality scores, the filtering could not be the same as the filtering used for full-length reads. Sequences were annotated with PyIR, a Python wrapper for IgBLAST v1.9, using IMGT germline references to assign V/J genes and CDR3. Any read was removed if the V/J assignment was weak (E-value above 1e-6), the CDR3 was missing, or the read contained stop codons, out-of-frame junctions, or ambiguous translated residues. V3J clonotypes were defined by identical inferred V gene, J gene, and CDR3 amino acid sequence. Percentage overlap between repertoires was computed as shared unique clonotypes divided by the size of the smaller repertoire. Repertoire richness was assessed with RTK rarefaction, the Chao1 estimator, and Recon v2.1 estimates of unobserved clonotypes. The clones in this table, taken by TCRdb from immuneACCESS, are in-frame only. Not every clone is retained; where verified, under half of the shortfall comes from an unresolved V gene, and the cause of the rest is unknown. The DNA gave D and trimming, while V, J and clone size come from that table. Recorded for this sample are fewer than 600,000 clones; over 60% of them occurred a single time. Around 11% of the sample is in the top ten clones.

Donors were healthy HIV-negative adults with no recently reported acute infections or vaccinations. Every donor was a Caucasian adult living in Nashville, Tennessee, USA. For unsorted samples, about 90 million PBMCs were counted, and genomic DNA was extracted using the QIAamp DNA Blood Mini kit. After blood collection by leukapheresis, PBMCs were isolated using Ficoll-Histopaque density gradient centrifugation and then cryopreserved in the vapor phase of liquid nitrogen. Remarks on this clone: There is no known antigen for this receptor. Base qualities were left out, and no much larger clone turns up one base away.

As encoded in the germline V gene, CDR1 is KGHSH while CDR2 is LQKENI. The V and J ends are trimmed by 8 bases and 4 bases, leaving 18 bases between them. The CDR3 covers 15 residues, taking in both the cysteine and the phenylalanine. CDR3 DNA only is kept here, 45 bases in frame from base 1. The chain couples TRBV18 to TRBJ1-5; tentative D gene TRBD1, with 5 bases matching. Sequenced: PBMCs. This TCR derives from a woman aged 40 to 50 in good health. Some clones in this sample may be carry-over from other donors' samples. The base sequence is TGTGCCAGCACGGACACTCCCCAGGGAAATCAGCCCCAGCATTTT. Its translation is CASTDTPQGNQPQHF. When the CDR3 is completed using the reference TRBV18 and TRBJ1-5 genes on either side, the full variable domain is NAGVMQNPRHLVRRRGQEARLRCSPMKGHSHVYWYRQLPEEGLKFMVYLQKENIIDESGMPKERFSAEFPKEGPSILRIQQVVRGDSAAYFCASTDTPQGNQPQHFGDGTRLSIL.